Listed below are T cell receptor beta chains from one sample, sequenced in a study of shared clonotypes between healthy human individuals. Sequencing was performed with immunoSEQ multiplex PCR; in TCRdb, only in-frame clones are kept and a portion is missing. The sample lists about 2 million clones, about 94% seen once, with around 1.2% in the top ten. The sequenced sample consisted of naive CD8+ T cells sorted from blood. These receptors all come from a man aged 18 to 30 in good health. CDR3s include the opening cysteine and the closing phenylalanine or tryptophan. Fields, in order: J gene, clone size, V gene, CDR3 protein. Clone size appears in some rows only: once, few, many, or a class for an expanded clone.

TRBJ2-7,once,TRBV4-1,CASSHTGSWEQYF
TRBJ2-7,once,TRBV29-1,CSVYPWGVRDEQYF
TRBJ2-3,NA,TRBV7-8,CASSLESGDTQYF
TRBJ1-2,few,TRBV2,CASSDTERVYGYTF
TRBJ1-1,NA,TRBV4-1,CASSPGQRTEAFF
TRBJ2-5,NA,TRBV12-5,CASLGGLQTQYF
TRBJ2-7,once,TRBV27,CASSSTAQGYEQYF
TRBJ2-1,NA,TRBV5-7,CASSLLRLNEQFF
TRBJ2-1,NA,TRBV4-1,CASSQETGTDNEQFF
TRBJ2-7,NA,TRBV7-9,CASSLADSYEQYF
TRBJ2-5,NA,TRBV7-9,CASSLAFEGVAQYF
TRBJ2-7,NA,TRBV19,CASSMESGGLYEQYF
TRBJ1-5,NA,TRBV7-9,CASSLANGFGRVANQPQHF
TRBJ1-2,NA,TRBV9,CASSEPGQGALGDYGYTF
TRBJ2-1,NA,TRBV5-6,CASSPGLAENEQFF
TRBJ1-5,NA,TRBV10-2,CASSQTWQPQHF
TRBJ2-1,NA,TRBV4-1,CASSLSGRADDEQFF
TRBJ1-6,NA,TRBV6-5,CASSYAAYSPLHF
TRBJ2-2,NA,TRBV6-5,CASNRDAWNTGELFF
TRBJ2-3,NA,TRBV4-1,CASSQVGIYTQYF
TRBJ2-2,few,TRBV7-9,CASSPQGSGELFF
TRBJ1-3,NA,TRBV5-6,CASVLWGSGNTIYF
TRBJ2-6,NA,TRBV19,CASSILERSGANVLTF
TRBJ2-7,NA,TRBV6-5,CASKEDRQWGEQYF
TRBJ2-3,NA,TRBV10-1,CASSDFELPPRIYTQYF
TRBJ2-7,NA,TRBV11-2,CASSWDEAYEQYF
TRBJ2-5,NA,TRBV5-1,CASSSDGSWTQYF
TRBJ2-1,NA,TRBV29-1,CSVEDEKDQNNEQFF
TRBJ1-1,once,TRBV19,CAGYRGTEAFF
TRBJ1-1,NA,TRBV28,CASSFSGTGYTEAFF
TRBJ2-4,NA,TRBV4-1,CASSQDPSGIWAKNIQYF
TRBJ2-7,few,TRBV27,CASSVQGLYEQYF
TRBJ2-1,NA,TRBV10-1,CASSGGLADNEQFF
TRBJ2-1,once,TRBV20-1,CSARQGNEQFF
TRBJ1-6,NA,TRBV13,CASSLGQGGSPLHF
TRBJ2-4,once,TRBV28,CASSMGQVENIQYF
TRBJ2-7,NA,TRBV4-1,CASSQDLESVQYF